A single sample is the source of the 21 T cell receptor beta chains below, sequenced in a study of blood T cell repertoires in COVID-19. The data were produced by immunoSEQ multiplex PCR, yet TCRdb's version contains in-frame clones alone and is incomplete. The table shows 150,000 to 200,000 clones, with around four fifths occurring only once. The source material was peripheral blood. These receptors originate from a woman in her 70s with COVID-19, enrolled during active disease.

This chain uses TRBV3-1 (or the pseudogene TRBV3-2) with TRBJ1-1, with 7 bases aligning to TRBD1. Germline loops: CDR1 LGHDT, CDR2 YNNKEL (reference sequence). CDR3 length equals 14 residues. V shed 4 bases, J shed 1 base, and the junction held 3 bases outside the gene matches. CDR3 region: CASSLGTANTEAFF. The CDR3 DNA reads TGTGCCAGCAGCCTAGGGACAGCGAACACTGAAGCTTTCTTT.

The V and J genes are TRBV28 and TRBJ1-1, with D uncertain. The germline gives CDR1 MDHEN, CDR2 SYDVKM. Trimming shortened V by 7 bases and J by 4 bases, and 13 bases separated the two germline ends. The CDR3 sequence is 13 residues long. The CDR3 sequence: CASKRGRSTEAFF. Here the CDR3 DNA reads TGTGCCAGCAAACGGGGTAGGTCCACTGAAGCTTTCTTT. The variable domain in full, with the rest retrieved from reference TRBV28 and TRBJ1-1, is DVKVTQSSRYLVKRTGEKVFLECVQDMDHENMFWYRQDPGLGLRLIYFSYDVKMKEKGDIPEGYSVSREKKERFSLILESASTNQTSMYLCASKRGRSTEAFFGQGTRLTVV.

The chain links TRBV24-1 to TRBJ2-3; TRBD1 matches at 7 bases. Losses at the gene ends were 3 bases for V and 1 base for J; bases not matched to a gene: 3. The germline gives CDR1 KGHDR, CDR2 SFDVKD. The CDR3 has 15 residues. CDR3 sequence reads: CATSDAGGGTDTQYF. In DNA, the CDR3 is TGTGCCACCAGTGATGCAGGGGGTGGCACAGATACGCAGTATTTT.

This clone occurred once. This rearrangement joins TRBV10-3 to TRBJ1-6; D is undetermined. The CDR3 spans 12 residues. The ends were cut back, 5 bases at V and 6 bases at J, with 5 bases in the middle. The germline gives CDR1 ENHRY, CDR2 SYGVKD. Here the CDR3 DNA reads TGTGCCATCAGTTCTACTAATTCACCCCTCCACTTT. As protein: CAISSTNSPLHF.

With respect to this clone: The missing conserved phenylalanine or tryptophan at the end of this CDR3 makes a read error likely. The DNA is left out, because the CDR3 cannot be placed on it with certainty; the CDR3 is given as TCRdb lists it. V usage is TRBV29-1 and J usage is TRBJ1-1. Germline assignment: CDR1 SQVTM and CDR2 ANQGSEA. Including both end residues, the CDR3 is 11 amino acids long. CDR3 protein: CSVVGRAGILV.

The chain is built from TRBV12-3 or TRBV12-4 and TRBJ2-7, with 7 bases aligning to TRBD2. The CDR3 totals 13 residues. Trimming removed 5 bases from V and 3 bases from J; junction bases left unmatched: 4. The CDR3 DNA is TGTGCCAGCAGTCGGGACTATTACTACGAGCAGTACTTC. This codes for CASSRDYYYEQYF.

The chain couples TRBV7-2 to TRBJ2-7; D possibly corresponds to TRBD2 (6 bases). The CDR3 is 15 amino acids. The ends were cut back, 7 bases at V and 0 bases at J, with 16 bases in the middle. Looked up from germline, CDR1 is SGHTA and CDR2 is FQGNSA. For the CDR3, the DNA is TGTGCCAGCACCTCCATTAGCGGCAGCTCCTACGAGCAGTACTTC. Residues: CASTSISGSSYEQYF.

DNA of the CDR3: TGTGCCAGCTCACCCATTACTATTTCGGCGGCAGGGGGTAACTATGGCTACACCTTC. This gives the protein CASSPITISAAGGNYGYTF. This chain links TRBV18 with TRBJ1-2, with 7 bases lining up with TRBD1. The germline gives CDR1 KGHSH, CDR2 LQKENI. V lost 3 bases to trimming and J lost 1 base; unmatched junction nucleotides: 17. The CDR3 totals 19 residues.

The chain employs TRBV19 and TRBJ1-4; TRBD1 matches at 7 bases. V lost 6 bases and J lost 4; bases outside the gene matches: 11. Germline values: CDR1 LNHDA, CDR2 SQIVND (reference sequence). This CDR3 is 16 amino acids long. CDR3 protein: CASRTGRQGSNEKLFF. The CDR3 nucleotides are TGTGCCAGTAGAACCGGGCGACAGGGAAGTAATGAAAAACTGTTTTTT.

The genes are TRBV28 and TRBJ2-3; D is possibly TRBD1 (6 bases). CDR3 length equals 12 residues. The V gene's germline CDR1 is MDHEN and CDR2 SYDVKM. The V gene lost 3 bases and the J gene lost 11 bases, with 12 bases spanning the gap. The CDR3 reads CASSFNLDRQYF. DNA for the CDR3: TGTGCCAGCAGTTTTAACTTGGACAGGCAGTATTTT.

The chain combines TRBV27 with TRBJ2-2; D remains unclear. The germline CDR1 and CDR2 sequences are MNHEY and SMNVEV (reference sequence). V lost 8 bases to trimming and J lost 3 bases, with 7 bases between them. The CDR3 totals 12 residues. CDR3 nucleotides: TGTGCCAGCCGACGGGACACCGGGGAGCTGTTTTTT. It translates to CASRRDTGELFF.

This clone was seen more than once but under ten times. This sequence joins TRBV11-2 and TRBJ2-1; D may be TRBD2 (7 bases). The CDR3 runs 15 residues. Germline V gene sequence: CDR1 SGHAT, CDR2 FQNNGV. Trimming cost V 3 bases and J 5 bases, with 14 bases left between them. The CDR3 sequence is CASSFRGSGNNEQFF. CDR3 nucleotide sequence: TGTGCCAGCAGCTTTAGGGGGAGCGGGAACAATGAGCAGTTCTTC.

The chain is built from TRBV29-1 and TRBJ1-3; tentative D call: TRBD1 (5 bases). V was trimmed by 1 base and J by 2 bases, leaving 9 bases between them. The germline V gene encodes CDR1 SQVTM and CDR2 ANQGSEA. This CDR3 is 14 amino acids long. The CDR3 spells CSVEGGGAGNTIYF. The CDR3 coding sequence is TGCAGCGTTGAAGGCGGGGGGGCTGGAAACACCATATATTTT.

The V gene is TRBV3-1 (or the pseudogene TRBV3-2), the J gene TRBJ2-1; 10 positions agree with TRBD2. After removal of 0 bases from V and 2 bases from J, the junction contained 4 bases not matched to a gene. Germline CDR1 reads LGHDT; CDR2 reads YNNKEL (reference sequence). This CDR3 contains 17 residues. In DNA form, the CDR3 reads TGTGCCAGCAGCCAAGATAGACTAGCGGGTACCTACAATGAGCAGTTCTTC. Translated, it gives CASSQDRLAGTYNEQFF.

The V call is TRBV11-2, the J call TRBJ2-2; D gene ambiguous. The CDR3 runs to 16 residues. The V end was cut by 1 base, the J end by 2 bases, with 11 bases between. Germline V gene data show CDR1 as SGHAT and CDR2 as FQNNGV. The CDR3 sequence: CASSLVAQTNTGELFF. Here the CDR3 DNA reads TGTGCCAGCAGCTTAGTCGCGCAGACAAACACCGGGGAGCTGTTTTTT. Variable domain in full (rest from reference TRBV11-2 and TRBJ2-2): EAGVAQSPRYKIIEKRQSVAFWCNPISGHATLYWYQQILGQGPKLLIQFQNNGVVDDSQLPKDRFSAERLKGVDSTLKIQPAKLEDSAVYLCASSLVAQTNTGELFFGEGSRLTVL.

This clone was detected once. J is TRBJ2-3 and V is TRBV19; 9 bases match TRBD2. The CDR3 sequence is 18 residues long. The ends lost 5 bases at V and 2 bases at J; junction bases unmatched: 14. CDR1 is LNHDA and CDR2 is SQIVND in the germline V gene (reference sequence). The CDR3 is CASSPLGAGGGDTDTQYF. The CDR3 DNA reads as TGTGCCAGTAGTCCCCTCGGAGCGGGGGGCGGGGACACAGATACGCAGTATTTT.

The chain recombines TRBV30 with TRBJ1-5; 10 bases agree with TRBD1. The CDR3 is made up of 15 amino acids. CDR1 GTSNPN and CDR2 SVGIG come from the germline V gene (reference sequence). After removal of 2 bases from V and 4 bases from J, the junction contained 5 bases not matched to a gene. CDR3 nucleotides: TGTGCCTGGAGTCGTGACAGGGGGCTGAATCAGCCCCAGCATTTT. Translating gives CAWSRDRGLNQPQHF.

The chain employs TRBV29-1 and TRBJ2-3, with D maybe TRBD1 (6 bases). With 6 bases removed from V and 3 bases from J, the gap between germline ends came to 13 bases. The germline CDR1 and CDR2 sequences are SQVTM and ANQGSEA. This CDR3 region has 13 residues. The chain's CDR3 is CSVDDTGTDTQYF. CDR3 in DNA: TGCAGCGTGGACGATACAGGGACAGATACGCAGTATTTT.

This chain connects TRBV28 to TRBJ2-7; D is perhaps TRBD2 (5 bases). Trimming pared 6 bases from V and 4 bases from J, leaving 10 bases between. The CDR3 contains 12 residues. CDR1 is MDHEN, CDR2 SYDVKM, per germline. CDR3 nucleotides: TGTGCCAGCAGCGAGAGGGATTACGAGCAGTACTTC. Translation: CASSERDYEQYF.

This clone was seen a single time. This chain uses TRBV30 with TRBJ1-4, with 9 bases that match TRBD1. V shed 0 bases, J shed 5 bases, and the junction held 4 bases outside the gene matches. Germline loops: CDR1 GTSNPN, CDR2 SVGIG (reference sequence). CDR3 size: 15 residues. This CDR3 is CAWSVLGTGNEKLFF. The DNA for the CDR3 is TGTGCCTGGAGTGTACTCGGGACAGGGAATGAAAAACTGTTTTTT.

The chain recombines TRBV5-6 with TRBJ1-2, with D perhaps TRBD1 (6 bases). Trimming stripped 1 base from V and 4 bases from J, with 11 bases between. CDR1 and CDR2 from the germline V gene are SGHDT and YYEEEE. The CDR3 totals 14 residues. In nucleotides, the CDR3 is TGTGCCAGCAGCTTGTACAGGGTAGCCTATGGCTACACCTTC. Translated: CASSLYRVAYGYTF. Full variable domain (rest looked up from reference TRBV5-6 and TRBJ1-2): DAGVTQSPTHLIKTRGQQVTLRCSPKSGHDTVSWYQQALGQGPQFIFQYYEEEERQRGNFPDRFSGHQFPNYSSELNVNALLLGDSALYLCASSLYRVAYGYTFGSGTRLTVV.